This TCR beta chain comes out of a study of shared clonotypes between healthy human individuals. Trimming removed 6 bases from V and 1 base from J, with 10 bases in between. Germline CDR1 SQVTM, CDR2 ANQGSEA. The CDR3 loop spans 14 amino acids. Genomic DNA (from each subset) was split evenly across several immunoSEQ plates. Clones were read by immunoSEQ multiplex PCR, and TCRdb kept only the in-frame ones, dropping some. The data show about 1 million clones, with 65% to 75% seen just once and about 1.5% held by the top ten. The TCR comes from a man aged 18 to 29 in good health. The specimen sequenced was memory CD4+ T cells sorted from blood. Subset given: CD45RA-negative fraction. The genes are TRBV29-1 and TRBJ2-6, with D possibly being TRBD1 or TRBD2 (5 bases each). The CDR3 bases are TGCAGCGTGGATTGGGGGTCTGGGGCCAACGTCCTGACTTTC. Protein sequence: CSVDWGSGANVLTF.